Shown below are 9 T cell receptor beta chains from a single sample sequenced in a study of cytomegalovirus exposure and HLA in healthy donors. Use of 60 Vbeta and 13 Jbeta primers characterized the PCR. TCRdb's table, derived via immunoSEQ multiplex PCR, lists solely in-frame clones and lacks some. Of 150,000 to 200,000 clones listed, over 80% are singletons. The sequenced material came from PBMCs. All receptors come from a male donor in good health and CMV-seropositive.

There are a few counts of this clone. This sequence joins TRBV5-4 and TRBJ1-4; 9 positions agree with TRBD1. The V and J ends lost 4 bases and 7 bases, in that order; junction bases with no gene match: 5. The CDR3 contains 14 residues. Germline assignment: CDR1 SGHNT and CDR2 YYREEE (reference sequence). The CDR3 region is CASSPGQGSEKLFF. DNA for the CDR3: TGTGCCAGCAGCCCGGGACAGGGCAGTGAAAAACTGTTTTTT.

V usage is TRBV7-2 and J usage is TRBJ1-2; perhaps TRBD1 as D (5 bases). CDR1 is SGHTA, CDR2 FQGNSA, per germline. The CDR3 loop spans 15 amino acids. V was clipped by 4 bases and J by 3 bases, with 15 bases between them. DNA for the CDR3: TGTGCCAGCAGCTCTATCCCGGGCAGGGACTATGGCTACACCTTC. Protein: CASSSIPGRDYGYTF.

This clone was recorded a few times. The V and J genes are TRBV6-6 and TRBJ2-7, with 8 bases that match TRBD1. This CDR3 has 15 amino acids. V lost 0 bases to trimming and J lost 3 bases; unmatched junction nucleotides: 4. The germline V gene encodes CDR1 MNHNY and CDR2 SVGAGI (reference sequence). CDR3 DNA: TGTGCCAGCAGTTACTCGATACAGGGGGTCTACGAGCAGTACTTC. This codes for CASSYSIQGVYEQYF.

This clone was seen only a few times. This chain links TRBV4-3 with TRBJ2-1; 10 nucleotides align to TRBD2. The V gene end was trimmed by 4 bases and the J gene end by 8 bases; junction bases not matched to a gene: 8. This CDR3 is 15 amino acids long. Germline V gene sequence: CDR1 LGHNA, CDR2 YSLEER. The CDR3 spells CASSRASGSTDEQFF. CDR3 sequence (DNA): TGCGCCAGCAGCCGCGCTAGCGGGAGTACGGATGAGCAGTTCTTC.

The chain employs TRBV19 and TRBJ2-1, with 13 positions matching TRBD2. Germline V gene lookup returns CDR1 LNHDA and CDR2 SQIVND (reference sequence). This CDR3 is 16 amino acids long. CDR3 amino acids: CATTSGRSLGYNEQFF. Here the CDR3 DNA reads TGTGCTACGACTAGCGGGAGGAGTTTGGGCTACAATGAGCAGTTCTTC.

The V gene is TRBV4-1, the J gene TRBJ2-5; D call uncertain. Germline CDR1 and CDR2: MGHRA and YSYEKL. The CDR3 has 16 amino acids. Trimming stripped 0 bases from V and 3 bases from J, with 14 bases between. Here the CDR3 reads CASSQDWPGVKETQYF. Here the CDR3 DNA reads TGCGCCAGCAGCCAAGATTGGCCCGGAGTAAAAGAGACCCAGTACTTC.

This clone was detected a few times. The chain is built from TRBV5-1 and TRBJ2-7; possible D gene TRBD2, 6 bases. Per germline, CDR1 SGHRS and CDR2 YFSETQ. The CDR3 length is 13 residues. V was cut by 4 bases and J by 4 bases, with 12 bases left in between. In DNA, the CDR3 is TGCGCCAGCAGCCCCTGGAGCGGGTACGAGCAGTACTTC. Its protein is CASSPWSGYEQYF.

The chain joins TRBV6-4 to TRBJ2-4; D possibly corresponds to TRBD2 (6 bases). This CDR3 region has 16 residues. V was trimmed by 6 bases and J by 0 bases, leaving 15 bases between them. Germline values: CDR1 MRHNA, CDR2 SNTAGT. CDR3 loop: CASRDGRDLAKNIQYF. CDR3 in DNA: TGTGCCAGCAGGGACGGGCGGGATCTAGCCAAAAACATTCAGTACTTC.

The rearrangement links TRBV19 to TRBJ1-5; TRBD1 matches 8 bases. Germline V gene lookup returns CDR1 LNHDA and CDR2 SQIVND (reference sequence). The CDR3 has 14 residues. V gave up 3 bases and J gave up 7 bases; unmatched junction bases: 5. CDR3 residues: CASSIWTGRQPQHF. The CDR3 nucleotides are TGTGCCAGTAGTATTTGGACAGGGCGGCAGCCCCAGCATTTT.